These 29 T cell receptor beta chains came from one sample sequenced in a study of shared clonotypes between healthy human individuals. Generated by immunoSEQ multiplex PCR, the TCRdb table keeps only in-frame clones and is missing some. Among some 900,000 clones listed, about three quarters were seen once. Sequenced sample: memory CD4+ T cells sorted from blood. Subset: CD45RA-negative fraction. The receptors stem from a man aged 18-30 years in good health.

This clone was counted only a few times. The gene calls are TRBV5-1 and TRBJ1-1; D call uncertain. The CDR3 is made up of 13 amino acids. The germline gives CDR1 SGHRS, CDR2 YFSETQ. With 4 bases removed from V and 0 bases from J, the gap between germline ends came to 7 bases. This CDR3 reads CASSDTMNTEAFF. The CDR3 DNA reads TGCGCCAGCAGCGACACCATGAACACTGAAGCTTTCTTT.

This clone was detected only a few times. This chain joins TRBV5-4 and TRBJ2-6; 8 nucleotides align to TRBD1. This CDR3 contains 17 residues. In germline, CDR1 is SGHNT, CDR2 YYREEE (reference sequence). V gave up 4 bases and J gave up 2 bases; unmatched junction bases: 8. CDR3 sequence: CASSIGTGQPGANVLTF. The CDR3 DNA follows: TGTGCCAGCAGCATCGGGACAGGCCAACCTGGGGCCAACGTCCTGACTTTC. The full variable domain, in which reference TRBV5-4 and TRBJ2-6 provide the parts outside the CDR3, is ETGVTQSPTHLIKTRGQQVTLRCSSQSGHNTVSWYQQALGQGPQFIFQYYREEENGRGNFPPRFSGLQFPNYSSELNVNALELDDSALYLCASSIGTGQPGANVLTFGAGSRLTVL.

This clone occurred a few times. This sequence joins TRBV10-3 and TRBJ1-6; TRBD1 aligns across 10 bases. CDR3 length: 12 amino acids. The germline V gene encodes CDR1 ENHRY and CDR2 SYGVKD. J gave up 8 bases and V 10 bases, and 2 bases lay outside the gene matches. The CDR3 region is CATGTGDSPLHF. The CDR3 DNA is TGTGCCACCGGGACAGGGGATTCACCCCTCCACTTT.

The chain couples TRBV5-1 to TRBJ1-3, with D tentatively TRBD1 (6 bases). Deletions cut 4 bases from V and 4 bases from J, with 21 bases between. The V gene's germline CDR1 is SGHRS and CDR2 YFSETQ. This CDR3 has 17 residues. CDR3 protein: CASSRGQDLSPGNTIYF. The CDR3 DNA is TGCGCCAGCAGCCGGGGGCAGGACCTTTCTCCGGGAAACACCATATATTTT.

The chain recombines TRBV5-4 with TRBJ2-7; no reliable D call. Per the germline V gene, CDR1 is SGHNT and CDR2 is YYREEE (reference sequence). Trimming pared 7 bases from V and 0 bases from J, leaving 11 bases between. The CDR3 length is 13 residues. The CDR3 here is CASHKTGSYEQYF. The CDR3 DNA reads TGTGCCAGCCATAAAACGGGCTCCTACGAGCAGTACTTC.

The J gene is TRBJ1-2, the V gene TRBV5-8; TRBD1 matches 10 bases. Germline V gives CDR1 SGHTS, CDR2 YDEGEE. Trimming at V came to 4 bases and at J to 8 bases, leaving 17 bases not matched to a gene. The CDR3 has 17 amino acids. The CDR3 DNA follows: TGTGCCAGCAGCCCCGGGGACCTGACAGGGGGCGCAAACGGCTACACCTTC. This encodes CASSPGDLTGGANGYTF.

This clone has more than one count but fewer than ten. This chain links TRBV19 with TRBJ1-1, with D uncertain. Trimming stripped 6 bases from V and 1 base from J, with 12 bases between. Germline V gives CDR1 LNHDA, CDR2 SQIVND (reference sequence). This CDR3 is built from 14 residues. This CDR3 is CASSLNTRNTEAFF. The CDR3 region has the DNA TGTGCCAGTAGCCTCAACACGAGGAACACTGAAGCTTTCTTT.

This chain connects TRBV7-3 to TRBJ1-1, with unresolved D. The CDR3 sequence is 14 residues long. V lost 4 bases, J lost 0 bases, and 9 bases lay in between. Germline V gives CDR1 SGHTA, CDR2 FQGTGA. As DNA, the CDR3 is TGTGCCAGCAGCTCCCGGGCCCTGAACACTGAAGCTTTCTTT. Residues: CASSSRALNTEAFF. Based on the CDR3 plus reference TRBV7-3 and TRBJ1-1, the full variable domain is GAGVSQTPSNKVTEKGKYVELRCDPISGHTALYWYRQSLGQGPEFLIYFQGTGAADDSGLPNDRFFAVRPEGSVSTLKIQRTERGDSAVYLCASSSRALNTEAFFGQGTRLTVV.

The chain recombines TRBV28 with TRBJ2-3; no clear D gene. This CDR3 is 15 amino acids long. Germline CDR1 MDHEN, CDR2 SYDVKM. V shed 5 bases and J shed 3 bases, with 15 bases lying between them. CDR3 bases: TGTGCCAGCAGTACCTTGGGTGAGGAGACAGATACGCAGTATTTT. Its protein product is CASSTLGEETDTQYF. Full variable domain (outside the CDR3, taken from reference TRBV28 and TRBJ2-3): DVKVTQSSRYLVKRTGEKVFLECVQDMDHENMFWYRQDPGLGLRLIYFSYDVKMKEKGDIPEGYSVSREKKERFSLILESASTNQTSMYLCASSTLGEETDTQYFGPGTRLTVL.

The chain is built from TRBV5-4 and TRBJ2-7, with a weak D call TRBD1 (5 bases). The V end lost 0 bases, the J end lost 3 bases, and 13 bases lay between the germline ends. Germline V gives CDR1 SGHNT, CDR2 YYREEE (reference sequence). The CDR3 contains 15 residues. The chain's CDR3 is CASSLAHGAVYEQYF. The CDR3 DNA is TGTGCCAGCAGCTTGGCCCATGGGGCGGTCTACGAGCAGTACTTC. The variable domain in full, with the rest retrieved from reference TRBV5-4 and TRBJ2-7, is ETGVTQSPTHLIKTRGQQVTLRCSSQSGHNTVSWYQQALGQGPQFIFQYYREEENGRGNFPPRFSGLQFPNYSSELNVNALELDDSALYLCASSLAHGAVYEQYFGPGTRLTVT.

The rearrangement links TRBV18 to TRBJ1-5; D is possibly TRBD1 (6 bases). The CDR3 contains 15 residues. The ends were cut back, 6 bases at V and 4 bases at J, with 16 bases in the middle. The V gene's germline CDR1 is KGHSH and CDR2 LQKENI. CDR3 in amino acids: CASSSTGGRNQPQHF. CDR3 DNA sequence: TGTGCCAGCTCGTCGACAGGAGGTAGAAATCAGCCCCAGCATTTT.

As regards this clone: This may arise from a read error, as a much more abundant clone is one base away. This sample includes further DNA sequences coding for the same CDR3. This rearrangement joins TRBV6-6 to TRBJ2-7; D call uncertain. The CDR3 has 11 amino acids. Germline V CDR1 and CDR2: MNHNY, SVGAGI (reference sequence). V dropped 4 bases and J dropped 2 bases, with 3 bases sitting between them. The CDR3 sequence is CASSSTYEQYF. CDR3 bases: TGTGCCAGCAGTTCCACCTACGAGCAGTACTTC.

CDR3 coding DNA: TGTGCCAGCAGTTCCTCTACTGGGGACTATGGCTACACCTTC. Its translation: CASSSSTGDYGYTF. The chain links TRBV27 to TRBJ1-2; D gene uncertain. Germline V gene sequence: CDR1 MNHEY, CDR2 SMNVEV (reference sequence). The CDR3 covers 14 residues. V lost 4 bases and J 3 bases, leaving 12 bases between the germline ends.

This clone was seen a few times. The gene calls are TRBV5-8 and TRBJ2-2, with D tentatively TRBD2 (5 bases). Trimming cost V 4 bases and J 6 bases, with 7 bases left between them. Germline V lookup: CDR1 SGHTS, CDR2 YDEGEE. The CDR3 loop spans 12 amino acids. CDR3 nucleotide sequence: TGTGCCAGCAGCCGGAGGCCCGGGGAGCTGTTTTTT. It codes for CASSRRPGELFF.

This clone was observed a few times. The chain combines TRBV5-1 with TRBJ1-6; 10 bases align to TRBD1. After removal of 0 bases from V and 10 bases from J, the junction contained 4 bases not matched to a gene. CDR3 length: 15 residues. Per germline, CDR1 SGHRS and CDR2 YFSETQ. The CDR3 region has the DNA TGCGCCAGCAGCTTGGGACAGGGGGCTGACTCACCCCTCCACTTT. This translates into CASSLGQGADSPLHF.

The chain combines TRBV9 with TRBJ2-2; TRBD1 aligns across 7 bases. The CDR3 runs to 15 residues. Germline values: CDR1 SGDLS, CDR2 YYNGEE. J was trimmed by 2 bases and V by 5 bases; bases with no gene match: 6. This chain's CDR3 is CASSTGTVNTGELFF. DNA of the CDR3: TGTGCCAGCAGTACCGGGACAGTAAACACCGGGGAGCTGTTTTTT.

This clone has just one count. The chain uses TRBV10-3 and TRBJ2-5; 7 nucleotides line up with TRBD1. Germline trimming cut 1 base from V and 4 bases from J; bases unmatched to any gene: 6. Germline V gene data show CDR1 as ENHRY and CDR2 as SYGVKD. The CDR3 length is 15 residues. The CDR3 region is CAISEFLTGRETQYF. The CDR3 nucleotides read TGTGCCATCAGTGAGTTTCTGACAGGGCGAGAGACCCAGTACTTC.

Ten or more counts support this clone. The V call is TRBV2, the J call TRBJ2-3, with 8 bases matching TRBD1. Trimming took 4 bases from V and 1 from J; bases not matched to a gene: 10. The CDR3 covers 17 residues. Germline CDR1 and CDR2: SNHLY and FYNNEI. CDR3 in DNA: TGTGCCAGCAGTGCGAATTCAGGGGGCAGGGGCACAGATACGCAGTATTTT. This gives the protein CASSANSGGRGTDTQYF.

The CDR3 coding sequence is TGCGCCAGCAGCTTAACTGGACTAGCGGGAGGAGAGACCCAGTACTTC. This sequence encodes CASSLTGLAGGETQYF. This chain connects TRBV5-1 to TRBJ2-5, with 14 bases aligning to TRBD2. Germline V gene lookup returns CDR1 SGHRS and CDR2 YFSETQ. The CDR3 is made up of 16 amino acids. V lost 2 bases, J lost 4 bases, and 4 bases stayed unmatched.

The chain links TRBV7-9 to TRBJ2-7, with unresolved D. The V end was cut by 5 bases, the J end by 1 base, with 3 bases between. This CDR3 comprises 11 residues. Germline CDR1 SEHNR, CDR2 FQNEAQ (reference sequence). CDR3 bases: TGTGCCAGCAGCATTTCCTACGAGCAGTACTTC. This encodes CASSISYEQYF.

The chain recombines TRBV7-9 with TRBJ1-1; 7 bases match TRBD1. Germline V gene sequence: CDR1 SEHNR, CDR2 FQNEAQ (reference sequence). This CDR3 region has 14 residues. V lost 2 bases, J lost 1 base, and 1 base stayed unmatched. CDR3 amino acids: CASSLRQGNTEAFF. In DNA form, the CDR3 reads TGTGCCAGCAGCTTAAGACAGGGGAACACTGAAGCTTTCTTT.

The chain links TRBV7-2 to TRBJ2-3; 14 positions agree with TRBD2. V shed 4 bases, J shed 2 bases, and the junction held 5 bases outside the gene matches. Germline V lookup: CDR1 SGHTA, CDR2 FQGNSA. The CDR3 covers 17 residues. CDR3 coding DNA: TGTGCCAGCAGCTATAGGACTAGCGGGAGGACCACAGATACGCAGTATTTT. Protein product: CASSYRTSGRTTDTQYF.

V gene TRBV9 combines with J gene TRBJ2-1; no definite D call. The ends were cut back, 0 bases at V and 1 base at J, with 11 bases in the middle. CDR3 length: 16 amino acids. The germline gives CDR1 SGDLS, CDR2 YYNGEE. The CDR3 protein is CASSVVPYPSYNEQFF. CDR3 sequence (DNA): TGTGCCAGCAGCGTAGTCCCTTACCCATCCTACAATGAGCAGTTCTTC.

This clone was seen a handful of times. The chain carries TRBV28 and TRBJ1-2; 11 positions match TRBD1. Germline loops: CDR1 MDHEN, CDR2 SYDVKM. After removal of 5 bases from V and 8 bases from J, the junction contained 10 bases not matched to a gene. This CDR3 region has 15 residues. In DNA, the CDR3 is TGTGCCAGCAGTCGGCCGGGGACAGGGGGATCAGGCTACACCTTC. It yields the protein CASSRPGTGGSGYTF.

The chain's CDR3 is CASIGGYEQYF. In nucleotides, the CDR3 is TGCGCCAGCATAGGGGGCTACGAGCAGTACTTC. V gene TRBV5-1 combines with J gene TRBJ2-7; D may be TRBD1 (6 bases). Trimming pared 6 bases from V and 3 bases from J, leaving 7 bases between. Looked up from germline, CDR1 is SGHRS and CDR2 is YFSETQ. This CDR3 is built from 11 residues.

Written as DNA, the CDR3 is TGTGCCAGCAGTGAGTGGGCTTACAATCAGCCCCAGCATTTT. It translates to CASSEWAYNQPQHF. The V call is TRBV25-1, the J call TRBJ1-5; no clear D gene. This CDR3 contains 14 residues. From germline, CDR1 is MGHDK and CDR2 SYGVNS. Trimming removed 3 bases from V and 3 bases from J, with 9 bases in between.

The chain uses TRBV28 and TRBJ1-2; perhaps TRBD1 as D (6 bases). V gave up 4 bases and J gave up 1 base, with 16 bases separating them. In germline, CDR1 is MDHEN, CDR2 SYDVKM. CDR3 size: 16 residues. The CDR3 DNA reads as TGTGCCAGCAGTTCCGGGACACCAAGACTTAACTATGGCTACACCTTC. It is translated as CASSSGTPRLNYGYTF.

This rearrangement joins TRBV18 to TRBJ1-1; D is ambiguous. V lost 2 bases to trimming and J lost 0 bases, with 19 bases between them. This CDR3 comprises 18 residues. Germline CDR1 is KGHSH and CDR2 is LQKENI. The CDR3 DNA reads TGTGCCAGCTCACCATGGAGGGCAGACACTAGGATGAACACTGAAGCTTTCTTT. Translating it yields CASSPWRADTRMNTEAFF.

The CDR3 spells CASSLGGGVTGELFF. The CDR3 region has the DNA TGTGCCAGCAGCTTGGGTGGGGGAGTCACCGGGGAGCTGTTTTTT. This chain uses TRBV5-4 with TRBJ2-2, with D tentatively TRBD1 or TRBD2 (5 bases each). Germline V gene lookup returns CDR1 SGHNT and CDR2 YYREEE (reference sequence). V was pared by 0 bases and J by 4 bases, with 10 bases between. The CDR3 length is 15 residues.